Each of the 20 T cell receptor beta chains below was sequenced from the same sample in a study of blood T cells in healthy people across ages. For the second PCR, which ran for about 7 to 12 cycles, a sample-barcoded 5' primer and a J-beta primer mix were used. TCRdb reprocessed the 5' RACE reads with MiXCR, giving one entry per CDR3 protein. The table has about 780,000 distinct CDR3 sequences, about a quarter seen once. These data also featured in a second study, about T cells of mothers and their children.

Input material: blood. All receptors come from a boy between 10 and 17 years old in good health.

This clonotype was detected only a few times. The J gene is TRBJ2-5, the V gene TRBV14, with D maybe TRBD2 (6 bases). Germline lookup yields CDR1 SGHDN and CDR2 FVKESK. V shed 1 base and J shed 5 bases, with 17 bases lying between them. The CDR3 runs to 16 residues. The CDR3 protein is CASSQVGTAGRETQYF. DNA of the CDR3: TGTGCCAGCAGCCAAGTGGGGACCGCAGGGAGGGAGACCCAGTACTTC.

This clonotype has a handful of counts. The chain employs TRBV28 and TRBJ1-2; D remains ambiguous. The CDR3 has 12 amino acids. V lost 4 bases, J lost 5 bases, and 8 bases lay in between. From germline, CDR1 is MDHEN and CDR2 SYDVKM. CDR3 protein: CASSWEGYGYTF. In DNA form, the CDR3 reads TGTGCCAGCAGTTGGGAGGGATATGGCTACACCTTC.

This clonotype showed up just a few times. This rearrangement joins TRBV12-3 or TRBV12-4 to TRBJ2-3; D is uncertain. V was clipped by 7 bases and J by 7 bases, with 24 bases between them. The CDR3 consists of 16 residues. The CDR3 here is CASTPSPQRTSHTQYF. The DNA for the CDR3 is TGTGCCAGCACCCCATCCCCCCAGAGAACGTCACATACGCAGTATTTT.

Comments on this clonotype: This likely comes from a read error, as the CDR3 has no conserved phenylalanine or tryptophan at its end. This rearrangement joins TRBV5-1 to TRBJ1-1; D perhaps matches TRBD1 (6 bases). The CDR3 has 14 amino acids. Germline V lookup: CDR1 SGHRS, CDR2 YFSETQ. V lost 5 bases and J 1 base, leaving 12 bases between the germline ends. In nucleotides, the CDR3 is TGCGCCAGCAGTTGGGACACGGCGAACACTGAAGCTTTCCTT. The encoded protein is CASSWDTANTEAFL.

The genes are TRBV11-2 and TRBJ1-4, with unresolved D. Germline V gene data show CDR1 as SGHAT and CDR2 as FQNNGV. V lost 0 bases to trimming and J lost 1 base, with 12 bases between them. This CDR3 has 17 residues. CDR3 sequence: CASSLEEALGTNEKLFF. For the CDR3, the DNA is TGTGCCAGCAGCTTAGAAGAAGCTTTAGGAACTAATGAAAAACTGTTTTTT. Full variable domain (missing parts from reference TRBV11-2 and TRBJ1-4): EAGVAQSPRYKIIEKRQSVAFWCNPISGHATLYWYQQILGQGPKLLIQFQNNGVVDDSQLPKDRFSAERLKGVDSTLKIQPAKLEDSAVYLCASSLEEALGTNEKLFFGSGTQLSVL.

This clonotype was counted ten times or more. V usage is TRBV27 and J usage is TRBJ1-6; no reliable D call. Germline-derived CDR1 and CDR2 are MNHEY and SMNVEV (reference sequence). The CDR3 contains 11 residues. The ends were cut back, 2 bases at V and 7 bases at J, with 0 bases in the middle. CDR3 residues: CASSLNSPLHF. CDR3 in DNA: TGTGCCAGCAGTTTAAATTCACCCCTCCACTTT.

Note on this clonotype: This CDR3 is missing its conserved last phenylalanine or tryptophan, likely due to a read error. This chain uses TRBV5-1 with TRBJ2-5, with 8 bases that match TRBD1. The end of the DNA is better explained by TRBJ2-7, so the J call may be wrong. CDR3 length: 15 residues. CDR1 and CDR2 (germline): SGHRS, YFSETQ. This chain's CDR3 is CASSLRSGQGYEQYL. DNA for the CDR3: TGCGCCAGCAGCCTTCGATCAGGACAGGGTTACGAGCAGTACTTA.

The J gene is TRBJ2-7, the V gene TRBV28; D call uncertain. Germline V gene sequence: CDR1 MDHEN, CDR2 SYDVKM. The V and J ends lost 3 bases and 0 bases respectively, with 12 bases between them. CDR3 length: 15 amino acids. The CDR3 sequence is CASSLGGDSSYEQYF. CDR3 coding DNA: TGTGCCAGCAGTTTGGGTGGGGATAGCTCCTACGAGCAGTACTTC.

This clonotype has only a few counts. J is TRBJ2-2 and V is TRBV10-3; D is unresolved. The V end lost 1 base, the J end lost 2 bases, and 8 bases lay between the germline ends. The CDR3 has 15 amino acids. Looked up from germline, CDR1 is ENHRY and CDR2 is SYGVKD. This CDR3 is CAISEFQPNTGELFF. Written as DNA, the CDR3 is TGTGCCATCAGTGAGTTTCAGCCAAACACCGGGGAGCTGTTTTTT.

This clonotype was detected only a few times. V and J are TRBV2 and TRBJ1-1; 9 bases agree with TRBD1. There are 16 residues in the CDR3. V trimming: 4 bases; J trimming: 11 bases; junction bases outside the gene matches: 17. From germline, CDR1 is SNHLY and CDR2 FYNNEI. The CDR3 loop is CASSVGWGQGDDTAFF. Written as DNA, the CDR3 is TGTGCCAGCAGTGTAGGCTGGGGACAGGGAGACGATACGGCTTTCTTT.

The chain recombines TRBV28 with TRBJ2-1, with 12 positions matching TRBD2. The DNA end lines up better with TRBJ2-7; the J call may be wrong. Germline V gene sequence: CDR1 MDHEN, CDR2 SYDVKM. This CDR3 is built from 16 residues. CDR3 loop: CASSSPASGGAGEQYF. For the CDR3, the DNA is TGTGCCAGCAGTTCCCCCGCTAGCGGGGGGGCAGGCGAGCAGTACTTC.

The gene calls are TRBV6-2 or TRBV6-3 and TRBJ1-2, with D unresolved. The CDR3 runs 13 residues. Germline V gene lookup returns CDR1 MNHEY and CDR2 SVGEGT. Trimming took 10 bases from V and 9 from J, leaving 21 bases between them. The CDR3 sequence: CATEEEGYESYTF. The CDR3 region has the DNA TGTGCCACCGAGGAGGAAGGTTATGAGAGCTACACCTTC.

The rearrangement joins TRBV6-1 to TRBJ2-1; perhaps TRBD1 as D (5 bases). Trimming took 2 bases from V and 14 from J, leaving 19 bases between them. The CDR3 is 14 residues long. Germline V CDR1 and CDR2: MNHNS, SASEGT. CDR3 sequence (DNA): TGTGCCAGCAGTGAAACCATCTGGGGCGTGGATGAGTTCTTC. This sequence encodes CASSETIWGVDEFF.

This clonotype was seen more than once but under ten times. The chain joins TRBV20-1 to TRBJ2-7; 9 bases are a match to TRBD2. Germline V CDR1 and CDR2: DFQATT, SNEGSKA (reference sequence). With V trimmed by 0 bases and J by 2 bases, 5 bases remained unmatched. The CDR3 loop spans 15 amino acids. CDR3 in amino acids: CSARDGSSGTYEQYF. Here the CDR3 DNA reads TGCAGTGCTAGAGATGGGTCTAGCGGGACCTACGAGCAGTACTTC.

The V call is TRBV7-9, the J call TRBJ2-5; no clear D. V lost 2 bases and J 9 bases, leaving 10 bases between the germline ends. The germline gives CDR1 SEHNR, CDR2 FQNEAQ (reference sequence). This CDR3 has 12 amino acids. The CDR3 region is CASSLSPAAQYF. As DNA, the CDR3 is TGTGCCAGCAGCTTATCCCCGGCGGCCCAGTACTTC.

CDR3 protein: CASSSGGKEKKLFF. The CDR3 DNA reads TGTGCCAGCAGTTCCGGTGGGAAAGAGAAAAAACTGTTTTTT. The rearrangement links TRBV27 to TRBJ1-4; D is uncertain. Trimming left V 4 bases short and J 9 bases short, with 15 bases between. The germline V gene encodes CDR1 MNHEY and CDR2 SMNVEV (reference sequence). The length of the CDR3 is 14 residues.

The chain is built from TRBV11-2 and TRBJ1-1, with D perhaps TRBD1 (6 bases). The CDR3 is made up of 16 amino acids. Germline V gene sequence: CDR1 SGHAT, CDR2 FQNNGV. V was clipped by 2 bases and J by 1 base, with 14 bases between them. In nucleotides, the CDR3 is TGTGCCAGCAGCTTAAGCGACAGGAGAGCGAACACTGAAGCTTTCTTT. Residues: CASSLSDRRANTEAFF.

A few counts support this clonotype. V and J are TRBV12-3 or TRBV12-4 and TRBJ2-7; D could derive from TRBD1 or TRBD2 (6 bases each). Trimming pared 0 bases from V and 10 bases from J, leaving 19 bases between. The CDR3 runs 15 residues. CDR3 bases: TGTGCCAGCAGTTTAGCGGGAGGAGGGACACCCCTACAGTACTTC. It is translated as CASSLAGGGTPLQYF.

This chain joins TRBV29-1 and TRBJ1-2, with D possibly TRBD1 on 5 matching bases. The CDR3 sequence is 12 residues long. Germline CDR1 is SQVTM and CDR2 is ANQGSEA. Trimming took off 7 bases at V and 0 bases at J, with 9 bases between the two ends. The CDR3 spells CSGGRANYGYTF. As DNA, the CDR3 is TGCAGCGGGGGCCGTGCTAACTATGGCTACACCTTC.

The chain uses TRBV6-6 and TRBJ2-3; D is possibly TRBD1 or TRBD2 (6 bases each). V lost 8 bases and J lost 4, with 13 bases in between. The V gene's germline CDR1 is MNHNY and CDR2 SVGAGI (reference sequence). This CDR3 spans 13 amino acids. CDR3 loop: CASGMRGADTQYF. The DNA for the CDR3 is TGTGCCAGCGGTATGAGGGGGGCAGATACGCAGTATTTT.